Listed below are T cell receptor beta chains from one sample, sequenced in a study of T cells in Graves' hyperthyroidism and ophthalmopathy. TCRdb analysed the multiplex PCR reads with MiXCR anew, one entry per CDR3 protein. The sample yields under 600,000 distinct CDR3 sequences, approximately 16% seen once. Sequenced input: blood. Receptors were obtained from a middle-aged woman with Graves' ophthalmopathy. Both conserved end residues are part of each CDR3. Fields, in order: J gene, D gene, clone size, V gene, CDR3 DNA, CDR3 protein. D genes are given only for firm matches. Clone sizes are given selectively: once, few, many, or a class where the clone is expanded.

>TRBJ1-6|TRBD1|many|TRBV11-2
TGTGCCAGCAGCTTAACCGAGACAGGGCGGGCCCTCCACTTT
CASSLTETGRALHF
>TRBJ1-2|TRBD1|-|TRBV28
TGTGCCAGCAGCCCCAACACAGGGGCAGGGGGCTACACCTTC
CASSPNTGAGGYTF
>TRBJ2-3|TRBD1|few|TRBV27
TGTGCCAGCAGTTCTTGGGACAGGGAAGCAGATACGCAGTATTTT
CASSSWDREADTQYF
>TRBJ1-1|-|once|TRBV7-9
TGTGCCAGCAGCTTGGGGGGGCGAATTGTCACTGAAGCTTTCTTT
CASSLGGRIVTEAFF
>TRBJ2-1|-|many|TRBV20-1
TGCAGTGCTAGAGGGCGGACGTATGAGCAGTTCTTC
CSARGRTYEQFF
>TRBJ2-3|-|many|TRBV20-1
TGCAGTGCTAGAGAAGGCGGTTGGGAACTCACAGATACGCAGTATTTT
CSAREGGWELTDTQYF
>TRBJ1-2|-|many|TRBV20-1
TGCAGTGCTAGTAGACAGCTAGATAACTATGGCTACACCTTC
CSASRQLDNYGYTF
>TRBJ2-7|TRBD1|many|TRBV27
TGTGCCAGCAGTGCATTGGGAGACAGGGGCCGCCCCTACGAGCAGTACTTC
CASSALGDRGRPYEQYF
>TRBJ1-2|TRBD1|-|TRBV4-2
TGTGCCAGCAGCCTACACCTCGGGACAGGGGGGAACTATGGCTACACCTTC
CASSLHLGTGGNYGYTF
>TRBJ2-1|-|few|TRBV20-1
TGCAGTGCTACGCAACAGGGAAGGGGTATAAACGAGCAGTTCTTC
CSATQQGRGINEQFF
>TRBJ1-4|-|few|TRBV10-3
TGTGCCATCAGACCCGGCGAGAATGAAAAACTGTTTTTT
CAIRPGENEKLFF
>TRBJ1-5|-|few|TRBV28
TGTGCCTCCACCAGGGCTTTCGGCAATCAGCCCCAGCATTTT
CASTRAFGNQPQHF
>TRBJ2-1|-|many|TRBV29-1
TGCACCGTGGGGCGGAACAATGAGCAGTTCTTC
CTVGRNNEQFF
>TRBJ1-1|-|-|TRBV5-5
TGTGCCAGCAGCTTGTTACAGCCGAACACTGAAGCTTTCTTT
CASSLLQPNTEAFF
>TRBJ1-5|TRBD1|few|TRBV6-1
TGTGCCAGCAGTCCCGACAGGGCCCAGCCCCAGCATTTT
CASSPDRAQPQHF
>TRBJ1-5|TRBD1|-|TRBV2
TGTGCCAGTAGCGGACAGGGACGGGTCAATCAGCCCCAGCATTTT
CASSGQGRVNQPQHF
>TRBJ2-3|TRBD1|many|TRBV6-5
TGTGCCAGCAGTTACTCGTGGACAGGGTTAGGCACAGATACGCAGTATTTT
CASSYSWTGLGTDTQYF
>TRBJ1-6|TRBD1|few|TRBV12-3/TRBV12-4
TGTGCCAGCAGTTCGGGACAGGGAGTTAATTCACCCCTCCACTTT
CASSSGQGVNSPLHF
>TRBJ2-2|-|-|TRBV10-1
TGCGCCAGCAGTGAGTCTGGACCTAGCGTGCGGTTTTTT
CASSESGPSVRFF
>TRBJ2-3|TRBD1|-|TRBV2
TGTGCCAGCAGCGCCGGGACAGGGGGCAGGACAGATACGCAGTATTTT
CASSAGTGGRTDTQYF
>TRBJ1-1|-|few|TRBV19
TGTGCCAGTACCGCCATTCGGGGGACTGAAGCTTTCTTT
CASTAIRGTEAFF
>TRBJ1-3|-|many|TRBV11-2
TGTGCCAGCAGCTTAGTTGGGACTGGAAACACCATATATTTT
CASSLVGTGNTIYF
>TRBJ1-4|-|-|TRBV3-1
TGTGCCAGCAGTACAAGGGCTAATAATGAAAAACTGTTTTTT
CASSTRANNEKLFF
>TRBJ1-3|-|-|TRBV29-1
TGCAGCGTTGGACTGGAAAACCCGCGGGGGCCTGGAAACACCATATATTTT
CSVGLENPRGPGNTIYF
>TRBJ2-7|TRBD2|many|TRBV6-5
TGTGCCAGCAGTTACTCAACTAGCGGGGACTCCTACGAGCAGTACTTC
CASSYSTSGDSYEQYF
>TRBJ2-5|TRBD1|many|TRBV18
TGTGCCAGCTCAGCCGACAGGGCTTGGGAGACCCAGTACTTC
CASSADRAWETQYF
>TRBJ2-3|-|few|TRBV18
TGTGCCAGCACAACCAGGGCGTCCGCCGACACAGATACGCAGTATTTT
CASTTRASADTDTQYF
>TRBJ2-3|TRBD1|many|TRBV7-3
TGTGCCAGCAGCTTAAACGGACAGGGGGCCCTTGGTACAGATACGCAGTATTTT
CASSLNGQGALGTDTQYF
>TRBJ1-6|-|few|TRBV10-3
TGTGCCATCAGTGGGAGTCCGGGTAATTCACCCCTCCACTTT
CAISGSPGNSPLHF
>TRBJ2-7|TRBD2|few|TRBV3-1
TGTGCCAGCAGCCGGACTAGACTAGCGGGGCCCTTCTCCTACGAGCAGTACTTC
CASSRTRLAGPFSYEQYF
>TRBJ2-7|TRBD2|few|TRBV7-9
TGTGCCAGCAGCGCCCTAGAGGGAGTGATTGGGGGGGTCGAGCAGTACTTC
CASSALEGVIGGVEQYF
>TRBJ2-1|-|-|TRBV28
TGTGCCAGCAACGGGCAGGGAAAGAATGAGCAGTTCTTC
CASNGQGKNEQFF
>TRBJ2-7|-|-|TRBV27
TGTGCCAGCAGCTTAAACGAGTTCTACGAGCAGTACTTC
CASSLNEFYEQYF
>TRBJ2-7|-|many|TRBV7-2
TGTGCCAGCAGCACCAGGGGTAGTTACGAGCAGTACTTC
CASSTRGSYEQYF
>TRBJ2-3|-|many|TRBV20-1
TGCAGTGCGAGGGTCCTTCTAGGCACAGATACGCAGTATTTT
CSARVLLGTDTQYF
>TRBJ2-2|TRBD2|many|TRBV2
TGTGCCAGCAGAAAGCGGGAGGGGAACACCGGGGAGCTGTTTTTT
CASRKREGNTGELFF
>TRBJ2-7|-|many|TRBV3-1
TGTGCCAGCAGCCACGACGCCGGAGGTGCGGTTTACGAGCAGTACTTC
CASSHDAGGAVYEQYF
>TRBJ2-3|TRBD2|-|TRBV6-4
TGTGCCAGCAGTGACGGGGAAGCGGGAGGAAATACGCAGTATTTT
CASSDGEAGGNTQYF
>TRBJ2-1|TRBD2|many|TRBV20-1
TGCAGTGCCTCGACTAGCGGGAGAGGCAATGAGCAGTTCTTC
CSASTSGRGNEQFF
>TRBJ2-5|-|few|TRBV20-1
TGCAGTGCCCCTAGAGGGGAGACCCAGTACTTC
CSAPRGETQYF
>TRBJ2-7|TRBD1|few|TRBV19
TGTGCCACTTCCGGGGCCGGGACAGGGGACGAGCAGTACTTC
CATSGAGTGDEQYF
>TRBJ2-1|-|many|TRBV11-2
TGTGCCAGCAGCTTCGGTCTAGCTTTCAATGAGCAGTTCTTC
CASSFGLAFNEQFF
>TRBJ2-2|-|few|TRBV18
TGTGCCAGCTCACCGGCCCGGCCCACGAACACCGGGGAGCTGTTTTTT
CASSPARPTNTGELFF
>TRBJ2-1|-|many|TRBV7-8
TGTGCCAGCAGCTTAGGGGTCAACAATGAGCAGTTCTTC
CASSLGVNNEQFF
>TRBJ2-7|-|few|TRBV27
TGTGCCAGCAGTCCCCTCGCCCGCTCGAGCTCCTACGAGCAGTACTTC
CASSPLARSSSYEQYF
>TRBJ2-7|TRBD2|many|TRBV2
TGTGCCAGCAGTGAACTAGCGGCCGCCTACGAGCAGTACTTC
CASSELAAAYEQYF
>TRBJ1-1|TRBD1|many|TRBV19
TGTGCCAGTAGTTCAGGGGGCCTAACTGAAGCTTTCTTT
CASSSGGLTEAFF
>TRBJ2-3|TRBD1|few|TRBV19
TGTGCCAGTAGTAACATTGGACAGGGTCCCACAGATACGCAGTATTTT
CASSNIGQGPTDTQYF